Listed below are T cell receptor beta chains from one sample, sequenced in a study of OX40 agonist ivuxolimab in advanced cancers. The assay was immunoSEQ multiplex PCR, and TCRdb's table has in-frame clones only and misses some. The sample contains 74,000 or so clones, 90% of which appear only once. The sample consisted of CD4+ or CD8+ T cells sorted from blood, taken in a trial of the OX40 agonist ivuxolimab. These receptor sequences come from an adult with an advanced solid tumor such as melanoma, head and neck, liver or kidney cancer. Both conserved end residues are part of each CDR3. Fields, in order: CDR3 length, V gene, D gene, clone size, J gene, CDR3 DNA, CDR3 protein. A D gene is named only where the DNA matches it firmly. Clone size appears in some rows only: once, few, many, or a class for an expanded clone.

22,TRBV13,TRBD2,NA,TRBJ2-3,TGTGCCAGCAGCTCCCCTGGACTAGCGGGGGGGGGTGCAGGGGTTTCGACAGATACGCAGTATTTT,CASSSPGLAGGGAGVSTDTQYF
14,TRBV12-5,TRBD2,NA,TRBJ2-2,TGTGCTAGTGAGAGACTAGCGGGAACCGGGGAGCTGTTTTTT,CASERLAGTGELFF
11,TRBV5-6,NA,NA,TRBJ2-5,TGTGCCAGCAGCTTGCAAGAGACCCAGTACTTC,CASSLQETQYF
14,TRBV30,NA,NA,TRBJ1-3,TGTGCCTGGAGTCAGGGCCTCTCTGGAAACACCATATATTTT,CAWSQGLSGNTIYF
18,TRBV21-1,NA,NA,TRBJ2-7,TGTGCCAGCAGCAAAAAAAGAAACGCTGGGGACAGGGGCCACGAGCAGTACTTC,CASSKKRNAGDRGHEQYF
18,TRBV5-4,NA,NA,TRBJ2-3,TGTGCCAGCAGCTGGCCCACCGGTAGGCAGGGCGGTACAGATACGCAGTATTTT,CASSWPTGRQGGTDTQYF
15,TRBV7-9,NA,NA,TRBJ2-3,TGTGCCAGCAGCTTAGTCAGGGATTTCACAGATACGCAGTATTTT,CASSLVRDFTDTQYF
14,TRBV2,TRBD1,NA,TRBJ1-2,TGTGCCAGCAGTGAACAGGGGGCGCGATATGGCTACACCTTC,CASSEQGARYGYTF
11,TRBV5-4,NA,NA,TRBJ2-7,TGTGCCAGCAGCACCGAGTACGAGCAGTACTTC,CASSTEYEQYF
14,TRBV7-2,NA,NA,TRBJ2-7,TGTGCCAGCAGCTTAGAGCGGAACTCCTACGAGCAGTACTTC,CASSLERNSYEQYF
15,TRBV7-9,TRBD1,NA,TRBJ1-4,TGTGCCAGCAGCTGGGGGACAGGCCTTAATGAAAAACTGTTTTTT,CASSWGTGLNEKLFF
15,TRBV28,TRBD2,NA,TRBJ2-1,TGTGCCAGCAGTCTAGCGGGAGGTGGCTACAATGAGCAGTTCTTC,CASSLAGGGYNEQFF
18,TRBV11-3,TRBD2,NA,TRBJ2-1,TGTGCCAGCAGCTTAGGGGGACTAGCGGACAGCTCCTACAATGAGCAGTTCTTC,CASSLGGLADSSYNEQFF
18,TRBV5-1,TRBD1,NA,TRBJ1-4,TGCGCCAGCAGCTTGGACCCGACAGGGACCGCAACTAATGAAAAACTGTTTTTT,CASSLDPTGTATNEKLFF
15,TRBV19,NA,NA,TRBJ1-5,TGTGCCAGTAGTATAGTAGTGGGGACTAATCAGCCCCAGCATTTT,CASSIVVGTNQPQHF
16,TRBV7-9,TRBD2,NA,TRBJ2-3,TGTGCCAGCAGCTCCCTAGCGGGAGCGGGCACAGATACGCAGTATTTT,CASSSLAGAGTDTQYF
13,TRBV14,NA,NA,TRBJ2-1,TGTGCCAGCAGCCACCTCAACTACAATGAGCAGTTCTTC,CASSHLNYNEQFF
13,TRBV6-6,TRBD1,NA,TRBJ1-4,TGTGCCAGCACCGAGACAGGGGTTGGAAAACTGTTTTTT,CASTETGVGKLFF
12,TRBV7-2,NA,NA,TRBJ2-5,TGTGCCAGCAGTCCTAGCTTGGAGACCCAGTACTTC,CASSPSLETQYF
14,TRBV14,TRBD1,NA,TRBJ1-2,TGTGCCAGCAGCCAGTCGGACAGGGGATATGGCTACACCTTC,CASSQSDRGYGYTF
15,TRBV2,TRBD2,NA,TRBJ2-1,TGTGCCAGCAGTCAGTTTAGCGGGAGTTCGGGTGAGCAGTTCTTC,CASSQFSGSSGEQFF
15,TRBV6-5,TRBD2,NA,TRBJ2-1,TGTGCCAGCAGTCGTCTAGCGGGAGGGCCCTATGAGCAGTTCTTC,CASSRLAGGPYEQFF
14,TRBV7-2,TRBD2,NA,TRBJ2-7,TGTGCCAGCAGCCAGGGGACTAGCGGGGTGAGTTGGTACTTC,CASSQGTSGVSWYF
16,TRBV9,TRBD2,NA,TRBJ2-5,TGTGCCAGCAGCGTAGCTACGCGGGGAGGGGCAGAGACCCAGTACTTC,CASSVATRGGAETQYF
14,TRBV4-2,TRBD1,NA,TRBJ2-7,TGTGCCAGCAGCCATACCCAGGGACAGGGCGAGCAGTACTTC,CASSHTQGQGEQYF
19,TRBV28,NA,NA,TRBJ1-6,TGTGCCAGCAGGATTCATCGTTATATACCCCCGACGATCTGGTCACCCCTCCACTTT,CASRIHRYIPPTIWSPLHF
15,TRBV10-1,NA,NA,TRBJ2-5,TGCGCCAGCAGTGAGTCAGGGCGGGGTGGGGAGACCCAGTACTTC,CASSESGRGGETQYF
13,TRBV16,NA,NA,TRBJ1-1,TGTGCCAGCAGCCAACAGGGAGACACTGAAGCTTTCTTT,CASSQQGDTEAFF
14,TRBV7-2,NA,NA,TRBJ1-1,TGTGCCAGCTTCCGAACCCGGGCGAACACTGAAGCTTTCTTT,CASFRTRANTEAFF
15,TRBV10-3,NA,once,TRBJ2-5,TGTGCCATCCGCCCGGAGGGGATCCTCCGGCAGACCCAGTACTTC,CAIRPEGILRQTQYF
15,TRBV5-4,TRBD2,few,TRBJ2-5,TGTGCCAGCAGCACACTAGCGGGGGGGCAAGAGACCCAGTACTTC,CASSTLAGGQETQYF
15,TRBV2,NA,few,TRBJ1-5,TGTGCCAGCAGGCCAAGGGAAGGGAGCAATCAGCCCCAGCATTTT,CASRPREGSNQPQHF
16,TRBV27,TRBD2,NA,TRBJ2-7,TGTGCCAGCAGTTATACCCGGACTAGCGGGACTCGTGAGCAGTACTTC,CASSYTRTSGTREQYF
13,TRBV18,NA,NA,TRBJ2-7,TGTGCCAGCTCACCGGGACTCTCCTACGAGCAGTACTTC,CASSPGLSYEQYF
12,TRBV7-2,NA,few,TRBJ2-7,TGTGCCAGCGAAGGACGGAGCTATGAGCAGTACTTC,CASEGRSYEQYF
15,TRBV7-2,TRBD2,NA,TRBJ2-1,TGTGCCAGCAGTACTAGCGGGGTCCCTGTCGATGAGCAGTTCTTC,CASSTSGVPVDEQFF
14,TRBV7-2,NA,NA,TRBJ2-7,TGTGCCAGCAGCTTCAAACAGGGTCCCTACGAGCAGTACTTC,CASSFKQGPYEQYF
16,TRBV12-5,TRBD1,once,TRBJ2-5,TGTGCTAGTGGTCCCGGACAGGTGGTACCCAGAGAGACCCAGTACTTC,CASGPGQVVPRETQYF
15,TRBV7-2,TRBD2,NA,TRBJ2-7,TGTGCCAGCTCCCCGGTGAGCGGGGGGGTGAACGAGCAGTACTTC,CASSPVSGGVNEQYF
13,TRBV6-5,NA,NA,TRBJ1-5,TGTGCCAGCAGGCGTAATAATGAGTGGCCCCAGCATTTT,CASRRNNEWPQHF
17,TRBV5-1,TRBD2,NA,TRBJ2-5,TGCGCCAGCAGCTTGCTGGGGCTAGCGGGGGTGCAAGAGACCCAGTACTTC,CASSLLGLAGVQETQYF
13,TRBV5-1,NA,NA,TRBJ2-7,TGCGCCAGCAGCTCGGCCAACTCGGACGAGCAGTACTTC,CASSSANSDEQYF
15,TRBV12-5,NA,NA,TRBJ2-6,TGTGCTAGTGGTTTGCCCAACTCTGGGGCCAACGTCCTGACTTTC,CASGLPNSGANVLTF
15,TRBV19,NA,NA,TRBJ2-1,TGTGCCAGTAGTATAGGGGGACAAGGATACAATGAGCAGTTCTTC,CASSIGGQGYNEQFF
13,TRBV10-3,NA,NA,TRBJ1-3,TGTGCCACCACCCTACAGGGACGAAACACCATATATTTT,CATTLQGRNTIYF
17,TRBV27,NA,once,TRBJ2-3,TGTGCCAGCAGTCTGAACCCCGGGACTGGGGGTATCGGTACGCAGTATTTT,CASSLNPGTGGIGTQYF
13,TRBV5-1,TRBD1,NA,TRBJ1-2,TGCGCCAGCAGCCCTGGACAGGACTATGGCTACACCTTC,CASSPGQDYGYTF
16,TRBV6-1,NA,NA,TRBJ2-7,TGTGCCAGCAGTGAACGGTTCCGTTCCTGGTCTCCCGAGCAGTACTTC,CASSERFRSWSPEQYF
13,TRBV15,NA,NA,TRBJ2-2,TGTGCCACCAGCAGAGATCGGGCCGGGGAGCTGTTTTTT,CATSRDRAGELFF
13,TRBV2,NA,NA,TRBJ1-5,TGTGCCAGCAGTGAAGGGGAGGGGCTGCCCCAGCATTTT,CASSEGEGLPQHF
16,TRBV5-4,NA,NA,TRBJ1-3,TGTGCCAGCAGCCCCGGAAAGGGAGGCTCTGGAAACACCATATATTTT,CASSPGKGGSGNTIYF
12,TRBV6-6,NA,NA,TRBJ1-1,TGTGCCAGCAGTTCCTCGGACCTCAAAGCTTTCTTT,CASSSSDLKAFF
11,TRBV29-1,NA,NA,TRBJ1-2,TGCAGCGTTGAGTCCGAGGATGGCTACACCTTC,CSVESEDGYTF